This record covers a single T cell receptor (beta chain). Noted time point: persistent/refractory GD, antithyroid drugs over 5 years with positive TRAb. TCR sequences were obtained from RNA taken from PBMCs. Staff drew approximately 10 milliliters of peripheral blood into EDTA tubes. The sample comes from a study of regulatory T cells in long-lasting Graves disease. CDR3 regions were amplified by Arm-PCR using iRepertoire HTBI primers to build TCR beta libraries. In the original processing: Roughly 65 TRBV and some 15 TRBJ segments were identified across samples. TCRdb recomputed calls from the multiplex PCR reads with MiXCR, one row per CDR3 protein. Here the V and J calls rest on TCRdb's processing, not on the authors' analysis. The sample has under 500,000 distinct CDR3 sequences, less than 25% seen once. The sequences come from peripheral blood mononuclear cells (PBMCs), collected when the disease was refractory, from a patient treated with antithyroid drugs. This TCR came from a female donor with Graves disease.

The chain's CDR3 is CSAIGLPGLAGEKDTQYF. For the CDR3, the DNA is TGCAGTGCTATCGGTTTGCCGGGACTAGCGGGAGAAAAAGATACGCAGTATTTT. The chain carries TRBV20-1 and TRBJ2-3; 14 bases agree with TRBD2. Germline CDR1 reads DFQATT; CDR2 reads SNEGSKA (reference sequence). The ends lost 4 bases at V and 5 bases at J; junction bases unmatched: 14. This CDR3 is built from 18 residues.